This TCR beta chain was retrieved from a study of cytomegalovirus exposure and HLA in healthy donors. Both 60 Vbeta primers and 13 Jbeta primers went into the PCR. TCRdb's copy holds only in-frame clones and misses some; the assay was immunoSEQ multiplex PCR. The table shows 85,000 to 90,000 clones, with approximately 65% occurring only once. Trimming cost V 5 bases and J 7 bases, with 9 bases left between them. The germline V gene has CDR1 GTSNPN and CDR2 SVGIG (reference sequence). CDR3 length: 12 residues. The V call is TRBV30, the J call TRBJ1-6; D possibly corresponds to TRBD1 (5 bases). Sequencing was carried out using PBMCs. The TCR comes from a man younger than 40 in good health and CMV-seronegative. This CDR3 is CAWDGGNSPLHF. The CDR3 nucleotides are TGTGCCTGGGATGGGGGGAATTCACCCCTCCACTTT.